Below, one T cell receptor beta chain is given with its context. Other nucleotide sequences from this sample produce the same CDR3. Germline V CDR1 and CDR2: MNHEY, SVGEGT. Trimming took 2 bases from V and 4 from J; bases not matched to a gene: 1. CDR3 size: 15 residues. The assay was immunoSEQ multiplex PCR, and TCRdb's table has in-frame clones only and misses some. The sample records about 260,000 clones, roughly 82% being singletons. This specimen belongs to a study of blood T cell repertoires in COVID-19. This TCR was sampled from a woman aged 45-59 years who had recovered from COVID-19. The chain is built from TRBV6-2 or TRBV6-3 and TRBJ2-5; TRBD2 matches 13 bases. The material sequenced was PBMCs or T cells enriched from blood (not recorded which). The CDR3 loop reads CASSYTSGGAETQYF. CDR3 nucleotides: TGTGCCAGCAGTTACACTAGCGGGGGGGCAGAGACCCAGTACTTC.